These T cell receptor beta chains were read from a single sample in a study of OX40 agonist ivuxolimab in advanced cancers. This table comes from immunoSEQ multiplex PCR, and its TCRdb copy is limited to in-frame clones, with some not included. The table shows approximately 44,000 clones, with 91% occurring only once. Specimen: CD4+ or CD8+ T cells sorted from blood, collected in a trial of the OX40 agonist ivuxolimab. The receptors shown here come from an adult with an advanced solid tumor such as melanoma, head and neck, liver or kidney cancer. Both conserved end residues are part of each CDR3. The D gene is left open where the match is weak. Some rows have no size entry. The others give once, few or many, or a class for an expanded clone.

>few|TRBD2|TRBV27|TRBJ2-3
CASSPTQTSGRPDTQYF
TGTGCCAGCAGTCCTACTCAGACTAGCGGGAGACCAGATACGCAGTATTTT
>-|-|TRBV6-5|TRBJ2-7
CASSYRGNYEQYF
TGTGCCAGCAGTTATCGGGGTAACTACGAGCAGTACTTC
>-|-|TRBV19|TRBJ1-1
CASRRGNTEAFF
TGTGCCAGTAGAAGGGGGAACACTGAAGCTTTCTTT
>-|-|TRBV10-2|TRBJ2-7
CASSETYEQYF
TGCGCCAGCAGTGAAACCTACGAGCAGTACTTC
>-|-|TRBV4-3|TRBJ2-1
CASSQYWGNNGQFF
TGCGCCAGCAGCCAGTATTGGGGGAACAATGGGCAGTTCTTC
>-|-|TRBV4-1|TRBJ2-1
CASSQDATDYNEQFF
TGCGCCAGCAGCCAAGATGCAACGGACTACAATGAGCAGTTCTTC
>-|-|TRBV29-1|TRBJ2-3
CSVELRTSIRPDTQYF
TGCAGCGTTGAATTAAGGACTTCAATTAGGCCAGATACGCAGTATTTT
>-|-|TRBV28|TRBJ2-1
CASNRDFHYNEQFF
TGTGCCAGCAACCGGGACTTTCACTACAATGAGCAGTTCTTC
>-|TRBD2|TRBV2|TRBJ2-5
CASSEWTSGRETQYF
TGTGCCAGCAGTGAATGGACTAGCGGGAGGGAGACCCAGTACTTC
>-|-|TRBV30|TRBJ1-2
CAWSTSTGYGYTF
TGTGCCTGGAGTACTTCAACAGGGTATGGCTACACCTTC
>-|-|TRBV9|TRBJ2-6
CASSGSGTKMFSGANVLTF
TGTGCCAGCAGCGGGTCCGGGACAAAAATGTTCTCTGGGGCCAACGTCCTGACTTTC
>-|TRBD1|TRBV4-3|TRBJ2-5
CASSPYRGIQETQYF
TGCGCCAGCAGCCCATACAGGGGGATCCAAGAGACCCAGTACTTC
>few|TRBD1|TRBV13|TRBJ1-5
CASSSGQGSNQPQHF
TGTGCCAGCAGCTCGGGACAGGGAAGCAATCAGCCCCAGCATTTT